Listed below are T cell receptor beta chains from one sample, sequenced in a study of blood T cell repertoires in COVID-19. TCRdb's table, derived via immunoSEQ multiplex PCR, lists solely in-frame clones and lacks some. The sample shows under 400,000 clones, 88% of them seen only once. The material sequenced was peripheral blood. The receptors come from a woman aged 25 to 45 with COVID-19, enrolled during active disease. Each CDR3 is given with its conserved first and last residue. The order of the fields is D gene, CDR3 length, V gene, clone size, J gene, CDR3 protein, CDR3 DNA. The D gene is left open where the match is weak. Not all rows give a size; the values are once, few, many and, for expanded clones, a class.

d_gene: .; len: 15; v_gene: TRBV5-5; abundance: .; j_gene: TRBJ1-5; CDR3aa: CASSFDSFSNQPQHF; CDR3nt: TGTGCCAGCAGCTTCGACAGCTTCAGCAATCAGCCCCAGCATTTT
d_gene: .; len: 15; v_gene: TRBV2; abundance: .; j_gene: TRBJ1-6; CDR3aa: CASGRQDSYNSPLHF; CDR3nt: TGTGCCAGCGGGCGACAGGACTCCTATAATTCACCCCTCCACTTT
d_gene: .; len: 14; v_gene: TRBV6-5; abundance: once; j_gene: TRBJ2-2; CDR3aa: CASRYGESTGELFF; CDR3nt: TGTGCCAGCAGATATGGGGAGAGCACCGGGGAGCTGTTTTTT
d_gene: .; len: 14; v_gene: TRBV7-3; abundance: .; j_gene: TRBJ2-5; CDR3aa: CASSPTTSGETQYF; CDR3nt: TGTGCCAGCAGCCCAACTACTTCGGGGGAGACCCAGTACTTC
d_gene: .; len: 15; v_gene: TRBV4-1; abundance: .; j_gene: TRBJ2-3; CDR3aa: CASSQDSGIPDTQYF; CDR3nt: TGCGCCAGCAGCCAAGATTCGGGGATACCAGATACGCAGTATTTT
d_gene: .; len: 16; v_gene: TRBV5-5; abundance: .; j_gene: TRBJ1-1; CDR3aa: CASSLLVTGMNTEAFF; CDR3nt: TGTGCCAGCAGCTTGTTAGTCACGGGTATGAACACTGAAGCTTTCTTT
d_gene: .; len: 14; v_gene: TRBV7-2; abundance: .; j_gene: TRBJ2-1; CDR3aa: CASSAHNSWNEQFF; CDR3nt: TGTGCCAGCAGCGCGCATAATAGCTGGAATGAGCAGTTCTTC
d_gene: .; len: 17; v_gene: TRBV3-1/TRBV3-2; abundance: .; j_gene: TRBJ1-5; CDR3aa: CASSQAGRGWGDQPQHF; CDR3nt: TGTGCCAGCAGCCAAGCCGGGAGGGGTTGGGGGGATCAGCCCCAGCATTTT
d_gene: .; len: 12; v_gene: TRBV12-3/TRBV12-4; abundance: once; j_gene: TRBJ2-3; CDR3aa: CASSLLAHTQYF; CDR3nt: TGTGCCAGCAGTTTACTAGCTCATACGCAGTATTTT
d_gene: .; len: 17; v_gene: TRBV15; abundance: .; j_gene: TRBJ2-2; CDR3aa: CATSSTRPGTNTGELFF; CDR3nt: TGTGCCACCAGCAGCACCAGGCCCGGCACGAACACCGGGGAGCTGTTTTTT
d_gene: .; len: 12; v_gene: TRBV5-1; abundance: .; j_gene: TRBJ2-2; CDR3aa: CASSFNIGELFF; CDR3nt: TGCGCCAGCAGCTTCAACATCGGGGAGCTGTTTTTT
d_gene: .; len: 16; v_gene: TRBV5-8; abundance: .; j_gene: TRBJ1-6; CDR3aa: CASSKDSVPYNSPLHF; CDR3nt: TGTGCCAGCAGCAAGGACAGTGTCCCCTATAATTCACCCCTCCACTTT
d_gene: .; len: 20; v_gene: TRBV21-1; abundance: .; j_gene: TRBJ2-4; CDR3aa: CASTKGEGSSRSSSKNIQYF; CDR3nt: TGTGCCAGCACTAAAGGGGAGGGCAGTTCCCGATCGAGCTCCAAAAACATTCAGTACTTC
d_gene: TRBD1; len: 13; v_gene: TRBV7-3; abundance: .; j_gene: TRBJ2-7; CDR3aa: CASSSAGGGEQYF; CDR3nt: TGTGCCAGCAGCTCTGCAGGGGGCGGAGAGCAGTACTTC
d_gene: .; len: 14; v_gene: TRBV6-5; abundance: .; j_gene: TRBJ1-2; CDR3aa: CASSYGQRNYGYTF; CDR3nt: TGTGCCAGCAGTTACGGACAGAGAAACTATGGCTACACCTTC
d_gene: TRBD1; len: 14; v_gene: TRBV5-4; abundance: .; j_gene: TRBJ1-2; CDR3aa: CASSRGQVDYGYTF; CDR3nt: TGTGCCAGCAGCCGTGGACAGGTCGACTATGGCTACACCTTC
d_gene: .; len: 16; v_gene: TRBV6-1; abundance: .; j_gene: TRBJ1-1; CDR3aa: CASSELIGAGSTEAFF; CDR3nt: TGTGCCAGCAGTGAGTTAATCGGAGCCGGGAGCACTGAAGCTTTCTTT
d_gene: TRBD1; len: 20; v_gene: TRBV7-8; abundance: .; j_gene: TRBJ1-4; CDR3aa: CASSSTHRGPPLGTNEKLFF; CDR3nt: TGTGCCAGCAGCTCCACACACAGGGGACCCCCTCTTGGAACTAATGAAAAACTGTTTTTT
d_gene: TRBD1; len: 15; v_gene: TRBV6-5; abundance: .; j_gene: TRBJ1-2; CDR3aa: CATVRGQGSSYGYTF; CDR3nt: TGTGCCACCGTCCGCGGACAGGGGAGTTCCTATGGCTACACCTTC
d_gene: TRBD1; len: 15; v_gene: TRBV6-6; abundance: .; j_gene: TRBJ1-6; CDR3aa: CASSFRDRGPSPLHF; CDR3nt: TGTGCCAGCAGTTTCCGGGACAGGGGGCCTTCACCCCTCCACTTT
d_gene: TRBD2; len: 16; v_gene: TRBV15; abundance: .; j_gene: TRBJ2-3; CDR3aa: CATSGVSGGPTDTQYF; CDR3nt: TGTGCCACCAGCGGAGTTAGCGGGGGGCCCACAGATACGCAGTATTTT
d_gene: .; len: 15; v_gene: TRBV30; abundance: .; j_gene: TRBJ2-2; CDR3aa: CAWSRAGANTGELFF; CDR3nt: TGTGCCTGGAGTAGGGCAGGGGCCAACACCGGGGAGCTGTTTTTT
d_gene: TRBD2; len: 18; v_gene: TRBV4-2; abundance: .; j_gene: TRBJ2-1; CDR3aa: CASSQDTSSGGDYNEQFF; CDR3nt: TGTGCCAGCAGCCAAGATACATCTAGCGGGGGGGACTACAATGAGCAGTTCTTC
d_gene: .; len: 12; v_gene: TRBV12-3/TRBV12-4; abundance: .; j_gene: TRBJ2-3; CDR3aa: CASSSGADTQYF; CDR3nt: TGTGCCAGCAGTTCAGGGGCAGATACGCAGTATTTT
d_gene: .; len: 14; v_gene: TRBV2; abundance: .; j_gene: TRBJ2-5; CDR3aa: CASSLNSGLETQYF; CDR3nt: TGTGCCAGCAGCCTTAATAGCGGATTGGAGACCCAGTACTTC
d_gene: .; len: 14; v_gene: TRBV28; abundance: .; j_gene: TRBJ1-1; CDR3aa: CASSRLTYNTEAFF; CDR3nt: TGTGCCAGCAGCCGCTTAACATACAACACTGAAGCTTTCTTT
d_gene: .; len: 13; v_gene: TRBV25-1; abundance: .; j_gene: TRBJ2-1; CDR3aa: CASSGNLYNEQFF; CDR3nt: TGTGCCAGCTCGGGGAATCTTTACAATGAGCAGTTCTTC
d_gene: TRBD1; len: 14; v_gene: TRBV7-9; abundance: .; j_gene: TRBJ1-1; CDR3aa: CASSRGQGNTEAFF; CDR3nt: TGTGCCAGCAGTAGAGGACAGGGCAACACTGAAGCTTTCTTT
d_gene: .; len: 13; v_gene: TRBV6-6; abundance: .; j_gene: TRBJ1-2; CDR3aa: CASSYRAGDGYTF; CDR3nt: TGTGCCAGCAGTTATCGGGCAGGGGATGGCTACACCTTC
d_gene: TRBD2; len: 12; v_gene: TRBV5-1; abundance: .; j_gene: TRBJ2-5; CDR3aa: CASSREGETQYF; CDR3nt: TGCGCCAGCAGCCGGGAGGGAGAGACCCAGTACTTC
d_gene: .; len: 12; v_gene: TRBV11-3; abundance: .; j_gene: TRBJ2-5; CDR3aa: CASSAYQETQYF; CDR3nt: TGTGCCAGCAGCGCGTACCAAGAGACCCAGTACTTC
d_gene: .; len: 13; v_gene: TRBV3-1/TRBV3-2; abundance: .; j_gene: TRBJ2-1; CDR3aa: CASSQDRGYEQFF; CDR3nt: TGTGCCAGCAGCCAAGACCGGGGGTATGAGCAGTTCTTC
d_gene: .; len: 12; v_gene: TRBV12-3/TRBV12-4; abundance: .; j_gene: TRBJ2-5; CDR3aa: CASSKQGEAQYF; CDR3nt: TGTGCCAGCAGTAAACAGGGTGAGGCCCAGTACTTC
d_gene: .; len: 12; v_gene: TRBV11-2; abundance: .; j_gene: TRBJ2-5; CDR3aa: CASSPRGETQYF; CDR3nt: TGTGCCAGCAGCCCAAGGGGAGAGACCCAGTACTTC
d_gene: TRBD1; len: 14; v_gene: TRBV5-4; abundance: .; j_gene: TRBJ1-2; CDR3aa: CASSLAATGGGYTF; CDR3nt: TGTGCCAGCAGCTTGGCCGCGACAGGGGGCGGCTACACCTTC
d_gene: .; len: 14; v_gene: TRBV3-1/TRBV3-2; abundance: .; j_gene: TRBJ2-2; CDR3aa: CASSLGSMTGELFF; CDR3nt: TGTGCCAGCAGCCTCGGGAGCATGACCGGGGAGCTGTTTTTT
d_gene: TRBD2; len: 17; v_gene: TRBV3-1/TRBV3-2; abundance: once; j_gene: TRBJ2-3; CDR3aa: CASSQDGGSDGTDTQYF; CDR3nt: TGTGCCAGCAGCCAAGACGGCGGGAGTGACGGCACAGATACGCAGTATTTT
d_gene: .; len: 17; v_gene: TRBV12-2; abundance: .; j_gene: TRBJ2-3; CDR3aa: CASRLDLAPPSTDTQYF; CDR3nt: TGTGCAAGTCGCTTAGATTTGGCCCCCCCTAGCACAGATACGCAGTATTTT
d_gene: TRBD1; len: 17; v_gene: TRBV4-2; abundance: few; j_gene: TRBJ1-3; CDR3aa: CASSHLGQGNSGNTIYF; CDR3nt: TGTGCCAGCAGCCATCTCGGACAGGGAAACTCTGGAAACACCATATATTTT
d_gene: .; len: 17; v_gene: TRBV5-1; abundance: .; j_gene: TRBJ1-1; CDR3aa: CASSLSPGGMKATEAFF; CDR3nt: TGCGCCAGCAGCTTGTCCCCGGGAGGGATGAAGGCCACTGAAGCTTTCTTT
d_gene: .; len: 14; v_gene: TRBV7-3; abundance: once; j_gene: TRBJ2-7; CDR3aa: CASSQDGGWAEQYF; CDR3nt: TGTGCCAGCAGCCAGGACGGGGGTTGGGCTGAGCAGTACTTC
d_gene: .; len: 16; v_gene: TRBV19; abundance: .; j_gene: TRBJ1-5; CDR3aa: CASSLDRTGSNQPQHF; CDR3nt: TGTGCCAGTAGCCTAGATCGAACGGGAAGCAATCAGCCCCAGCATTTT
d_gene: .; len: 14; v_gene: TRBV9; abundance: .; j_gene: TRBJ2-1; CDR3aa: CASSVDQGGDEQFF; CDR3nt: TGTGCCAGCAGCGTAGACCAGGGTGGCGATGAGCAGTTCTTC
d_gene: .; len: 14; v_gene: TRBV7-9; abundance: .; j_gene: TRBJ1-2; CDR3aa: CASSPPWEEYGYTF; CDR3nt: TGTGCCAGCAGCCCCCCGTGGGAGGAGTATGGCTACACCTTC
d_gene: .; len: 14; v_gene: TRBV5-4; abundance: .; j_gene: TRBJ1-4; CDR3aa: CASSSPGPGRKLFF; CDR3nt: TGTGCCAGCAGCTCCCCCGGGCCCGGGAGGAAACTGTTTTTT
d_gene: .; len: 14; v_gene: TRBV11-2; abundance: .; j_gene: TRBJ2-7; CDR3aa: CASSFTGRTYEQYF; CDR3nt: TGTGCCAGCAGCTTTACAGGGCGAACCTACGAGCAGTACTTC
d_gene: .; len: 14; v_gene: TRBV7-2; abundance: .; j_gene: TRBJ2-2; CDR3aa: CASSLRRGTGELFF; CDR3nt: TGTGCCAGCAGCCTGAGACGGGGGACCGGGGAGCTGTTTTTT
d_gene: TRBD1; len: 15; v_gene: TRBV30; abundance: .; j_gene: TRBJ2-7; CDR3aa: CAWSDRDRDRDEQYF; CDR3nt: TGTGCCTGGAGTGACCGGGACAGGGATCGGGACGAGCAGTACTTC
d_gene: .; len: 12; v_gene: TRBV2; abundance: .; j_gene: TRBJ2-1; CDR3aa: CASRGDDDEQFF; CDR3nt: TGTGCCAGCAGGGGAGACGACGATGAGCAGTTCTTC
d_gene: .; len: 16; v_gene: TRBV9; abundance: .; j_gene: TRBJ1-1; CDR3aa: CASSPRGGGPNTEAFF; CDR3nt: TGTGCCAGCAGCCCCCGGGGAGGGGGACCGAACACTGAAGCTTTCTTT